This T cell receptor (beta chain) was identified in a study of T-cell memory formation after mild COVID-19. This clonotype came up a few times. Antigen specificity is unknown. General observations from the study: CD4+ contracting clones lay mainly in CM and EM, CD8+ ones in EMRA. Contracting clones, day 15 to 85, had balanced CD4/CD8, and later expanders favored CD4+. There were some responding clones in pre-infection memory, which suggested that cross-reactive memory had joined.

TCRdb recomputed calls from the 5' RACE reads with MiXCR, one row per CDR3 protein. This table holds roughly 250,000 distinct CDR3 sequences, around 15% found once. The receptor comes from a man younger than 30 who had mild COVID-19 (a few samples of this study predate the infection). Cell type and time point are not known. Material for sequencing was PBMCs or a T cell subset sorted from them (not recorded which).

Written as DNA, the CDR3 is TGTGCCAGCAGTTACGGTCGTGTGTATTCACCCCTCCACTTT. The encoded protein is CASSYGRVYSPLHF. V usage is TRBV6-5 and J usage is TRBJ1-6; no definite D call. V was cut by 2 bases and J by 8 bases, with 10 bases left in between. There are 14 residues in the CDR3. CDR1 is MNHEY, CDR2 SVGAGI, per germline.